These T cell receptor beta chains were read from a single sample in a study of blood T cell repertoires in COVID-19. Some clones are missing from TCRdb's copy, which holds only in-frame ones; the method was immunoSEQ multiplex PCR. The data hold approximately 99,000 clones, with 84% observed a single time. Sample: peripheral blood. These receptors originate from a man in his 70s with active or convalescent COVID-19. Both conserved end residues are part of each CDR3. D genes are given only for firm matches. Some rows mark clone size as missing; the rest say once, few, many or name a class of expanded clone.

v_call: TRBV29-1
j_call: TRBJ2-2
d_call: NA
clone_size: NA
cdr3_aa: CSVSWAPTGELFF
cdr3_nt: TGCAGCGTTTCTTGGGCCCCCACCGGGGAGCTGTTTTTT

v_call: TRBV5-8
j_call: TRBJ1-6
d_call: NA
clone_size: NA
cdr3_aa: CASSLFGAGPNYNSPLHF
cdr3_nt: TGTGCCAGCAGCTTATTCGGTGCAGGCCCAAATTATAATTCACCCCTCCACTTT

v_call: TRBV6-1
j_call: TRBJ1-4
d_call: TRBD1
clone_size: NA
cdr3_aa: CASSEVGQPNEKLFF
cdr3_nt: TGTGCCAGCAGTGAAGTGGGACAGCCTAATGAAAAACTGTTTTTT

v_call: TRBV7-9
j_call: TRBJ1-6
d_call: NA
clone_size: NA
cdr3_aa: CASSPEGGANSPLHF
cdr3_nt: TGTGCCAGCAGCCCCGAGGGCGGAGCTAATTCACCCCTCCACTTT

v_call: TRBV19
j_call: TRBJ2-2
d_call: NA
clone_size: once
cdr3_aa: CASSPQGQFANTGELFF
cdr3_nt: TGTGCCAGTAGTCCCCAGGGGCAGTTCGCGAACACCGGGGAGCTGTTTTTT

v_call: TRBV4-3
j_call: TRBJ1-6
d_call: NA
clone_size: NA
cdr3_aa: CASSQSPRDSPLHF
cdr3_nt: TGCGCCAGCAGCCAATCTCCCAGGGATTCACCCCTCCACTTT

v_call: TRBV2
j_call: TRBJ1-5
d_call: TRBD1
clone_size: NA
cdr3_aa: CASSSQGEGNQPQHF
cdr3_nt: TGTGCCAGCAGCTCACAGGGGGAAGGCAATCAGCCCCAGCATTTT

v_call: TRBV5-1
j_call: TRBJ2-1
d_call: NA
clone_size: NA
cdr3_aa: CASSPQGSYNEQFF
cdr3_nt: TGCGCCAGCAGCCCACAGGGTTCCTACAATGAGCAGTTCTTC

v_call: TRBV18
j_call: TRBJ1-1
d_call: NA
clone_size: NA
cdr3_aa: CASSPTGNTEAFF
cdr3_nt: TGTGCCAGCTCCCCGACAGGGAACACTGAAGCTTTCTTT

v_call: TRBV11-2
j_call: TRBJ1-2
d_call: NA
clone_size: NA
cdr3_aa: CASSFLTNYGYTF
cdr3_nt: TGTGCCAGCAGCTTTCTAACTAACTATGGCTACACCTTC

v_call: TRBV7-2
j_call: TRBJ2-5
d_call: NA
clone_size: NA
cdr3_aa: CASSPGGNPGQETQYF
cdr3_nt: TGTGCCAGCAGCCCCGGCGGAAACCCAGGGCAAGAGACCCAGTACTTC

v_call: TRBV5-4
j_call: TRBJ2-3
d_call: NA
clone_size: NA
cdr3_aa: CASSLESTLPTDTQYF
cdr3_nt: TGTGCCAGCAGCTTGGAATCAACTTTACCCACAGATACGCAGTATTTT

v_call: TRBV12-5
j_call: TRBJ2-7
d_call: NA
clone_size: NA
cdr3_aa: CASGLRQYEQYF
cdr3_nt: TGTGCTAGTGGTTTGCGACAGTACGAGCAGTACTTC

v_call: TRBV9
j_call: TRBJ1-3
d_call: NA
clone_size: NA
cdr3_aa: CASSVVQGGPGNTIYF
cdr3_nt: TGTGCCAGCAGCGTAGTGCAGGGAGGGCCTGGAAACACCATATATTTT

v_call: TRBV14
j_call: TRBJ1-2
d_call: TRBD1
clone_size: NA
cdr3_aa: CASSQGIGGADYGYTF
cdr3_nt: TGTGCCAGCAGCCAAGGGATAGGGGGCGCGGACTATGGCTACACCTTC

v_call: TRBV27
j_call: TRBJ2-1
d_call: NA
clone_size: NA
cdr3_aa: CARTATSSSSYNEQFF
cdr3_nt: TGTGCCAGGACCGCTACTAGCTCCAGCTCCTACAATGAGCAGTTCTTC

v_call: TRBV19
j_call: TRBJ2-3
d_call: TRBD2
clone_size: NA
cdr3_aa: CASTGLAGLDTQYF
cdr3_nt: TGTGCCAGTACTGGACTAGCGGGTTTAGATACGCAGTATTTT

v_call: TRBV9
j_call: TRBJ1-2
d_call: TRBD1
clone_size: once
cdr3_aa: CASSLGTGANYGYTF
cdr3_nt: TGTGCCAGCAGCCTTGGGACAGGGGCTAACTATGGCTACACCTTC

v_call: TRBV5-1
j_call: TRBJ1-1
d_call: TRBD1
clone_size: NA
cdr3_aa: CASSLADRSAEAFF
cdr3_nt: TGCGCCAGCAGCTTGGCGGACAGGTCTGCTGAAGCTTTCTTT

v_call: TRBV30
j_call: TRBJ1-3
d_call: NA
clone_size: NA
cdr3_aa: CAWGNQGNTIYF
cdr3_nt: TGTGCCTGGGGAAATCAGGGAAACACCATATATTTT

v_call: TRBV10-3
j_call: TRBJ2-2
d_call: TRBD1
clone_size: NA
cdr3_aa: CAISERQGALTGELFF
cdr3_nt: TGTGCCATCAGTGAGCGACAGGGGGCGCTGACCGGGGAGCTGTTTTTT

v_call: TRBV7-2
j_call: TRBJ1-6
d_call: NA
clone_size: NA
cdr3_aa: CASSSVGGGKISPLHF
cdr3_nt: TGTGCCAGCAGCTCCGTGGGCGGAGGGAAGATATCACCCCTCCACTTT

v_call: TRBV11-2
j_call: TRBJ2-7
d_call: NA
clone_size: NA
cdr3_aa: CASSLGGTPYEQYF
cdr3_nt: TGTGCCAGCAGCTTAGGTGGGACACCCTACGAGCAGTACTTC

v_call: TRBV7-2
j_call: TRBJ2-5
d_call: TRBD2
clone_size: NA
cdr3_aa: CASSPKTGGAGETQYF
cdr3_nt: TGTGCCAGCAGCCCCAAAACCGGGGGGGCGGGAGAGACCCAGTACTTC

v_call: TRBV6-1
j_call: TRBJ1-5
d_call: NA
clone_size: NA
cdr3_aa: CASSEAGVRGNQPQHF
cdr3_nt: TGTGCCAGCAGTGAAGCTGGGGTTAGGGGGAATCAGCCCCAGCATTTT

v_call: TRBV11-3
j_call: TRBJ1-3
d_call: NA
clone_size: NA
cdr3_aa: CASSPFGGSGNTIYF
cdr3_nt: TGTGCCAGCAGCCCCTTTGGGGGGTCTGGAAACACCATATATTTT

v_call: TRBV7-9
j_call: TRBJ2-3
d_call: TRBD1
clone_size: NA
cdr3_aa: CASSLAYGTGSGKDTQYF
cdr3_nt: TGTGCCAGCAGCTTAGCGTACGGGACAGGGAGTGGAAAAGATACGCAGTATTTT

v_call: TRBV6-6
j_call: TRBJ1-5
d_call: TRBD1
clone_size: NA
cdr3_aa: CASRQRQGLVEQPQHF
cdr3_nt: TGTGCCAGCAGACAACGACAGGGGTTAGTTGAACAGCCCCAGCATTTT

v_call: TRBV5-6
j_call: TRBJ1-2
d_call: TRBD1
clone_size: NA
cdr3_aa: CASSSKPGQGAIGYGYTF
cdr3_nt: TGTGCCAGCAGCTCCAAACCGGGACAGGGGGCGATAGGTTATGGCTACACCTTC

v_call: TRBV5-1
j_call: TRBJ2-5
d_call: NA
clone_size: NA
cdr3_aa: CASSLGVTGQETQYF
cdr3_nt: TGCGCCAGCAGCTTGGGGGTGACAGGCCAAGAGACCCAGTACTTC

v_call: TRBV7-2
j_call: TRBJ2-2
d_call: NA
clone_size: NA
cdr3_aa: CASSPSRAGSTGELFF
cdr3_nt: TGTGCCAGCAGCCCGAGTCGTGCGGGGAGCACCGGGGAGCTGTTTTTT

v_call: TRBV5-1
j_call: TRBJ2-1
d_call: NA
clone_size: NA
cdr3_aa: CASSWDTSYNEQFF
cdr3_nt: TGCGCCAGCAGCTGGGACACCTCGTACAATGAGCAGTTCTTC

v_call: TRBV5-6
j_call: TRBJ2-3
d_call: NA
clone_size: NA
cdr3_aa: CASSFQGPDTQYF
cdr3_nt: TGTGCCAGCAGCTTCCAGGGTCCAGATACGCAGTATTTT

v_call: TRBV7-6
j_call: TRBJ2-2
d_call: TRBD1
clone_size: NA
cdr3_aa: CASSSRQGAKLGELFF
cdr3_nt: TGTGCCAGCAGCTCACGACAGGGGGCAAAGTTGGGGGAGCTGTTTTTT

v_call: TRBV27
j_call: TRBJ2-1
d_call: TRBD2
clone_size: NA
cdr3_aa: CASRPGLAGPYNEQFF
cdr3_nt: TGTGCCAGCAGGCCCGGACTAGCGGGGCCTTACAATGAGCAGTTCTTC

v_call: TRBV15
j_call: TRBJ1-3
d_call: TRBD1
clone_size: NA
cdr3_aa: CATSRDYGTVRF
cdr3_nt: TGTGCCACCAGCAGAGATTACGGGACAGTCAGATTT

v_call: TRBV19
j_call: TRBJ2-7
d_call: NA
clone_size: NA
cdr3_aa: CASSPGQIYEQYF
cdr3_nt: TGTGCCAGTAGTCCCGGACAGATCTACGAGCAGTACTTC

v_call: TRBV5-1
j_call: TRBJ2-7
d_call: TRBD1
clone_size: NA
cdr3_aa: CASSLEGQGRNEQYF
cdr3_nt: TGCGCCAGCAGCTTGGAGGGACAGGGTCGAAACGAGCAGTACTTC

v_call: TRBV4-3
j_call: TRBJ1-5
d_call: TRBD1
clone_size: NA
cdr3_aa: CASSQGTGGLQPQHF
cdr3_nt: TGCGCCAGCAGCCAAGGGACAGGGGGCCTTCAGCCCCAGCATTTT

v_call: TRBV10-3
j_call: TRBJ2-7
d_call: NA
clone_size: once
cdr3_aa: CAIRGDGEQYF
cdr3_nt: TGTGCCATCAGGGGAGACGGGGAGCAGTACTTC

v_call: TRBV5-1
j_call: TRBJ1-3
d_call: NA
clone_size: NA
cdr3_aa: CASSLEDSGNTIYF
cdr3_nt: TGCGCCAGCAGCTTAGAGGACTCTGGAAACACCATATATTTT

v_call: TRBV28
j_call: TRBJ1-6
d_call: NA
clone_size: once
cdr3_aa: CASTPGDSNSPLHF
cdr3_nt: TGTGCCAGCACCCCCGGGGACTCAAATTCACCCCTCCACTTT